This TCR beta chain was observed in a study of cytomegalovirus exposure and HLA in healthy donors. Study-wide points: Overall, 164 TCR beta chains were annotated as cytomegalovirus-associated. Most TCR sequences proved rare, with some public TCRs found in many donors. In vitro assays verified that three CMV-associated chains recognized CMV antigens specifically.

A roughly 120-subject validation cohort, separate from the approximately 700-subject first cohort, supplied the donors. Sequencing used immunoSEQ multiplex PCR; TCRdb keeps in-frame clones, though not all of them. The sample includes approximately 230,000 clones, less than 90% of them seen just once. Of note for this clone: Its antigen remains unidentified. Distinct nucleotide sequences in the sample also encode this CDR3.

V shed 4 bases and J shed 5 bases, with 9 bases lying between them. This CDR3 comprises 12 residues. Germline CDR1 and CDR2: ENHRY and SYGVKD. The origin of this receptor is a man aged 18-30 years in good health and CMV-seropositive. Source material: PBMCs. The rearrangement joins TRBV10-3 to TRBJ2-7, with a weak D call TRBD1 (5 bases). The chain's CDR3 is CAISGQGNEQYF. The CDR3, as DNA: TGTGCCATCAGTGGTCAGGGAAACGAGCAGTACTTC.